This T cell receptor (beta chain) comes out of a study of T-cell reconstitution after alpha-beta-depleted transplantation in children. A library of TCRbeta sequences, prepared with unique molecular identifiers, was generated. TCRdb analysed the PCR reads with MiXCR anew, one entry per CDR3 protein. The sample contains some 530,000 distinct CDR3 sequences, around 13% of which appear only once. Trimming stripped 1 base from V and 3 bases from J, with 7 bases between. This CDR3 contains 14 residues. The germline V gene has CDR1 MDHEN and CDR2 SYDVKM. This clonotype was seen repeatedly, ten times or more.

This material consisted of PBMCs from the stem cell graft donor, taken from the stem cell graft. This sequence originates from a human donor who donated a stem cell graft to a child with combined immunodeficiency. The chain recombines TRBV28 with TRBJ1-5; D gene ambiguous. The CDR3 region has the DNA TGTGCCAGCAGTTTATTGACGGACAATCAGCCCCAGCATTTT. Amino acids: CASSLLTDNQPQHF.